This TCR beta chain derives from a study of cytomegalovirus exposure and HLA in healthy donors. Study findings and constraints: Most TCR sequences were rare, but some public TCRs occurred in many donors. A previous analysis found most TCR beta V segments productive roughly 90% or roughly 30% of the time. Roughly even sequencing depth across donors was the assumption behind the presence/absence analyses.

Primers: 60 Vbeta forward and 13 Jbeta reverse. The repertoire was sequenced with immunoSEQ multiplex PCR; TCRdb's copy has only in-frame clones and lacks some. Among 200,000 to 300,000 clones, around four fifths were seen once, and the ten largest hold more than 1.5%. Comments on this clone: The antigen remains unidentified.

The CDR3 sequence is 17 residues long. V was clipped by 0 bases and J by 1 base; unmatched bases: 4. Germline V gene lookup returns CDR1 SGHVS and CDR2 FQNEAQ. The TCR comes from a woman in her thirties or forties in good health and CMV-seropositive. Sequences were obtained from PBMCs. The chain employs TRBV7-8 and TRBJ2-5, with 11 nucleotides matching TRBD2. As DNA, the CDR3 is TGTGCCAGCAGCTTAGCGGGGACTAGCGGTTTCCAAGAGACCCAGTACTTC. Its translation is CASSLAGTSGFQETQYF.